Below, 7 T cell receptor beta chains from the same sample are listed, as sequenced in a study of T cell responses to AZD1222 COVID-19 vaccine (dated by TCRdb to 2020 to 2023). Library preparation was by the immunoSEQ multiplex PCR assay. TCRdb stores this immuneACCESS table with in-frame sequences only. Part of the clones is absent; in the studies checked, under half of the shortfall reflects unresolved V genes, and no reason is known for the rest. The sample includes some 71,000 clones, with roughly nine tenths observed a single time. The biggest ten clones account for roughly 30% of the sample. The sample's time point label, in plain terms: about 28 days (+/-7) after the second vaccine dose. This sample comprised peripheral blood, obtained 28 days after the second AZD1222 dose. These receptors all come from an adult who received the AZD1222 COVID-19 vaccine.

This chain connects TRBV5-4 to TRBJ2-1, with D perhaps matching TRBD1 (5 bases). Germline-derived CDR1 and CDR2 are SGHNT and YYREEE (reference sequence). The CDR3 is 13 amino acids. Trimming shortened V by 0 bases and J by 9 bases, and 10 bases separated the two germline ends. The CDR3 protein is CASSLAQGGEQFF. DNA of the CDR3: TGTGCCAGCAGCTTGGCGCAGGGCGGTGAGCAGTTCTTC.

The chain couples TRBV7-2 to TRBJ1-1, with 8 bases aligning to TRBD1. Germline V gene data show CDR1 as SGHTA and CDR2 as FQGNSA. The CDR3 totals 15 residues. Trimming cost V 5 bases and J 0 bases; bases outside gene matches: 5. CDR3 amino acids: CASSPPTGVNTEAFF. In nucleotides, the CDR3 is TGTGCCAGCAGCCCTCCGACAGGGGTGAACACTGAAGCTTTCTTT.

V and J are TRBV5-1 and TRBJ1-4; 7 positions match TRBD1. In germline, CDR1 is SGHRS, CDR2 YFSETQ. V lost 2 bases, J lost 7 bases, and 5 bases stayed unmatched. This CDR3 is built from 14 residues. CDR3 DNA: TGCGCCAGCAGCTTACAGGGGACGGGTGAAAAACTGTTTTTT. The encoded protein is CASSLQGTGEKLFF.

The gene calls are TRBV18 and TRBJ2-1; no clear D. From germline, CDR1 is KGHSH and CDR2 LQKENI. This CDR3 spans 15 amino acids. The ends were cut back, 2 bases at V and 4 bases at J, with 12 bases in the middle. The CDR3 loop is CASSPGNSWYNEQFF. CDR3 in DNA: TGTGCCAGCTCACCAGGAAATAGCTGGTACAATGAGCAGTTCTTC.

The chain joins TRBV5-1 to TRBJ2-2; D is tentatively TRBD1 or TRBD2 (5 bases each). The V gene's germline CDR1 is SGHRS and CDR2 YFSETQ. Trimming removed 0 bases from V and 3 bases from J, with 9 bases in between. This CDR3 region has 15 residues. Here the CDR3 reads CASSLVGTYTGELFF. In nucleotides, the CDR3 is TGCGCCAGCAGCTTGGTGGGGACCTACACCGGGGAGCTGTTTTTT.

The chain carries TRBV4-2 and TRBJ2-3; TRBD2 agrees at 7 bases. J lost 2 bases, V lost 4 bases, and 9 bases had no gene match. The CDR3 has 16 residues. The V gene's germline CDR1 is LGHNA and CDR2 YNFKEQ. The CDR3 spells CASSPTSGRFTDTQYF. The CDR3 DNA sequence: TGTGCCAGCAGCCCAACGTCCGGGAGGTTCACAGATACGCAGTATTTT.

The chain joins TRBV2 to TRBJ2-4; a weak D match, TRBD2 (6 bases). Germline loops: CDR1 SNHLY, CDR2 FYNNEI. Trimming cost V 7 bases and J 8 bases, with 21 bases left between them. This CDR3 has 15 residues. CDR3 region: CASTNVGVGGDIQYF. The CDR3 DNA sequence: TGTGCCAGCACCAATGTGGGGGTTGGAGGGGACATTCAGTACTTC. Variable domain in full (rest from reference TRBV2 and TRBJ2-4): EPEVTQTPSHQVTQMGQEVILRCVPISNHLYFYWYRQILGQKVEFLVSFYNNEISEKSEIFDDQFSVERPDGSNFTLKIRSTKLEDSAMYFCASTNVGVGGDIQYFGAGTRLSVL.